The 10 T cell receptor beta chains below were found in one sample sequenced in a study of cytomegalovirus exposure and HLA in healthy donors. It was with 60 Vbeta and 13 Jbeta primers that the PCR ran. Assay used: immunoSEQ multiplex PCR; TCRdb lists only in-frame clones, some missing. The table lists 160,000 or so clones, around 80% of them singletons. Material: PBMCs. All receptors come from a woman between 45 and 60 years old in good health and CMV-seronegative.

The V call is TRBV18, the J call TRBJ2-3; the D gene is possibly TRBD2 (5 bases). The CDR3 spans 14 residues. Deletions cut 2 bases from V and 3 bases from J, with 9 bases between. Germline values: CDR1 KGHSH, CDR2 LQKENI. CDR3 DNA: TGTGCCAGCTCACCAGTAGCGTCAACAGATACGCAGTATTTT. Translated: CASSPVASTDTQYF.

The chain has TRBV9 and TRBJ2-1, with TRBD2 as a possible D gene (6 bases). The length of the CDR3 is 16 residues. Germline assignment: CDR1 SGDLS and CDR2 YYNGEE. V lost 0 bases to trimming and J lost 0 bases, with 10 bases between them. CDR3 protein: CASSVGGGISYNEQFF. CDR3 bases: TGTGCCAGCAGCGTAGGCGGCGGGATCTCCTACAATGAGCAGTTCTTC.

V is TRBV10-3 and J is TRBJ2-5, with D possibly TRBD2 on 6 matching bases. The CDR3 is made up of 14 amino acids. Per germline, CDR1 ENHRY and CDR2 SYGVKD. Trimming shortened V by 4 bases and J by 1 base, and 10 bases separated the two germline ends. CDR3 DNA: TGTGCCATCAGTGTTGGTAGCGGCCAAGAGACCCAGTACTTC. It yields the protein CAISVGSGQETQYF.

This clone is a singleton in its sample. This chain links TRBV2 with TRBJ1-2, with 8 bases aligning to TRBD1. In germline, CDR1 is SNHLY, CDR2 FYNNEI. With 3 bases clipped from V and 8 bases from J, the junction kept 11 bases outside the gene matches. The CDR3 length is 15 residues. CDR3 amino acids: CASSETIGQGRGYTF. CDR3 nucleotides: TGTGCCAGCAGTGAGACGATAGGACAGGGAAGAGGCTACACCTTC.

The gene calls are TRBV29-1 and TRBJ2-5; D might be TRBD1 (6 bases). The germline gives CDR1 SQVTM, CDR2 ANQGSEA. With 7 bases removed from V and 3 bases from J, the gap between germline ends came to 12 bases. The CDR3 consists of 12 residues. The CDR3 region has the DNA TGCAGCGCCGACAGGTCGGAAGAGACCCAGTACTTC. Its protein product is CSADRSEETQYF. Looking up the rest from reference TRBV29-1 and TRBJ2-5 gives the full variable domain: SAVISQKPSRDICQRGTSLTIQCQVDSQVTMMFWYRQQPGQSLTLIATANQGSEATYESGFVIDKFPISRPNLTFSTLTVSNMSPEDSSIYLCSADRSEETQYFGPGTRLLVL.

The genes are TRBV7-3 and TRBJ2-7; D perhaps matches TRBD1 (6 bases). The CDR3 has 13 residues. Trimming removed 4 bases from V and 2 bases from J, with 9 bases in between. The germline V gene has CDR1 SGHTA and CDR2 FQGTGA. In nucleotides, the CDR3 is TGTGCCAGCAGCTACGACAGGACCTACGAGCAGTACTTC. Translation gives CASSYDRTYEQYF.

On this clone itself: A read error may produce the germline difference seen at one junction end. The chain recombines TRBV7-2 with TRBJ2-4, with TRBD1 matching 9 bases. Germline V gives CDR1 SGHTA, CDR2 FQGNSA. This CDR3 is 12 amino acids long. CDR3 bases: TGTGCCAGCAGCTTAACAGGGGGCAAGAAGGACTTC. Encoded protein: CASSLTGGKKDF.

The rearrangement joins TRBV18 to TRBJ1-3; possible D gene TRBD1, 6 bases. Germline assignment: CDR1 KGHSH and CDR2 LQKENI. This CDR3 is 15 amino acids long. V lost 6 bases to trimming and J lost 0 bases, with 12 bases between them. The CDR3: CASSLDRSSGNTIYF. DNA of the CDR3: TGTGCCAGCTCCCTCGACAGGAGCTCTGGAAACACCATATATTTT.

The chain has TRBV6-5 and TRBJ2-1; D is perhaps TRBD2 (5 bases). V lost 5 bases and J 9 bases, leaving 14 bases between the germline ends. The germline V gene has CDR1 MNHEY and CDR2 SVGAGI. The CDR3 runs to 13 residues. The CDR3 bases are TGTGCCAGCAGTAACACTAGGGCGGGTGAGCAGTTCTTC. This encodes CASSNTRAGEQFF.

This chain uses TRBV28 with TRBJ1-2, with TRBD1 identical over 10 bases. Germline values: CDR1 MDHEN, CDR2 SYDVKM. Trimming cost V 4 bases and J 7 bases; bases outside gene matches: 3. The CDR3 consists of 13 residues. CDR3 sequence reads: CASSSRDRGGYTF. CDR3 nucleotide sequence: TGTGCCAGCAGTTCGCGGGACAGGGGTGGCTACACCTTC.